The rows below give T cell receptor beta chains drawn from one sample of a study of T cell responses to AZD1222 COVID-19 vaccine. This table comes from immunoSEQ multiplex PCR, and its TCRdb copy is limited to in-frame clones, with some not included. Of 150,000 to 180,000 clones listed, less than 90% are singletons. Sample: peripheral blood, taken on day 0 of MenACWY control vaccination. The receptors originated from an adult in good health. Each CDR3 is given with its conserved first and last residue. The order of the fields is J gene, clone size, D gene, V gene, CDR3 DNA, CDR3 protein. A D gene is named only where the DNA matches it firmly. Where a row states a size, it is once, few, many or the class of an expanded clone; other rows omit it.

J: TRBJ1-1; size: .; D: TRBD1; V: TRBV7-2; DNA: TGTGCCAGCAGCTGGACAGGGGGCGGCACTGAAGCTTTCTTT; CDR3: CASSWTGGGTEAFF
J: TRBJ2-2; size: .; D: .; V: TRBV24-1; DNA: TGTGCCACCAGTGACCCCCGACACTTCAACACCGGGGAGCTGTTTTTT; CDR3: CATSDPRHFNTGELFF
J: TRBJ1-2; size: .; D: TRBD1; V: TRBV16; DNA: TGTGCCAGCAGCCGAGGGGACAGGGGGCTAGACTATGGCTACACCTTC; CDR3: CASSRGDRGLDYGYTF
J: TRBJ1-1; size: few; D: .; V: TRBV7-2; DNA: TGTGCCAGCAGCTCCGGGGGCACCGAAGCTTTCTTT; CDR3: CASSSGGTEAFF
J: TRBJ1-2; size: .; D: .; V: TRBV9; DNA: TGTGCCAGCAGCGTAGACGCGGGGTGGGGCTACACCTTC; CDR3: CASSVDAGWGYTF
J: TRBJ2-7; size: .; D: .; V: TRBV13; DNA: TGTGCCAGCAGCTTAGGCTTCTACGAGCAGTACTTC; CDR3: CASSLGFYEQYF
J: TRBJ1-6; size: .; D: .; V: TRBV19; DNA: TGTGCCAGCAATCAGGCCGAGGATTCACCCCTCCACTTT; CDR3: CASNQAEDSPLHF
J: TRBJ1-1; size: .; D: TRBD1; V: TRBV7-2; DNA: TGTGCCAGCACACTAAACAGGGGTTTGACTGAAGCTTTCTTT; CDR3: CASTLNRGLTEAFF
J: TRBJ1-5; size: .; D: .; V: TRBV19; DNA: TGTGCCAGTAGTCCGTGGGGGAGTCAGCCCCAGCATTTT; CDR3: CASSPWGSQPQHF
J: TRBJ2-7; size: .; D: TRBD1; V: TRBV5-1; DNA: TGCGCCAGCAGCTGGGGACAGGGGGCCCGAGGGTTCGAGCAGTACTTC; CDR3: CASSWGQGARGFEQYF
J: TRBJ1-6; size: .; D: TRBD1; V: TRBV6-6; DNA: TGTGCCAGCAGGAAGTCCGGGACAGAGGGTTCACCCCTCCACTTT; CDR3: CASRKSGTEGSPLHF
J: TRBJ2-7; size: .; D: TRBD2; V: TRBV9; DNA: TGTGCCAGCAGCACCCGGACTAGCGGGGACGAGCAGTACTTC; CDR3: CASSTRTSGDEQYF
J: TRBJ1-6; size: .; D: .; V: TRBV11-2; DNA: TGTGCCAGCAGCTTTTCAGGGAATTCACCCCTCCACTTT; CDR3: CASSFSGNSPLHF
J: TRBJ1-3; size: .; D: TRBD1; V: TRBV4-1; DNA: TGCGCCAGCAGCCAGTCCCGGGACAGCAGAGGAAACACCATATATTTT; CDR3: CASSQSRDSRGNTIYF
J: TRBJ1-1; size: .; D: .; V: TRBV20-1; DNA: TGCAGTGCTAGAGATGCGGGATTGGCTTTCTTT; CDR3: CSARDAGLAFF
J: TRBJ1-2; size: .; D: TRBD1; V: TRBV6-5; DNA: TGTGCCAGCAGCCGGGACAGGAGCTATGGCTACACCTTC; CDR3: CASSRDRSYGYTF
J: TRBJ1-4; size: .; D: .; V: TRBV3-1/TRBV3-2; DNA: TGTGCCAGCAGCCAAGAGGGAAGGGAACTGTTTTTT; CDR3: CASSQEGRELFF
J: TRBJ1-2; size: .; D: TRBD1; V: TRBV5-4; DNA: TGTGCCAGCAGCTGGGACAGGGGGCGGGACTATGGCTACACCTTC; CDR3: CASSWDRGRDYGYTF
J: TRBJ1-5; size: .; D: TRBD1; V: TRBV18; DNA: TGTGCCAGCTCAACAGGGGAGGGTCAGCCCCAGCATTTT; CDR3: CASSTGEGQPQHF
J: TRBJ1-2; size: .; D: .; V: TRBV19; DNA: TGTGCCAGTAGTCCTAGTAGTGGACGGACTAACTATGGCTACACCTTC; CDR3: CASSPSSGRTNYGYTF
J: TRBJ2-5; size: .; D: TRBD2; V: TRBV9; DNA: TGTGCCAGCAGCGTAGTTCCTAGCGGGACAGAGACCCAGTACTTC; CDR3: CASSVVPSGTETQYF
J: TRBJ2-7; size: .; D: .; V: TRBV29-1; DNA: TGCAGCGTTGATTCAGGGGTCGAGCAGTACTTC; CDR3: CSVDSGVEQYF
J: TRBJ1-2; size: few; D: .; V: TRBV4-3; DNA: TGCGCCAGCAGCCAAGATCCTCGCAGGGTAAACTATGGCTACACCTTC; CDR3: CASSQDPRRVNYGYTF
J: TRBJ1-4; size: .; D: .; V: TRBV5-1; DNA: TGCGCCAGCAGCCCAAACGGAGGGGTTACGAATGAAAAACTGTTTTTT; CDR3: CASSPNGGVTNEKLFF
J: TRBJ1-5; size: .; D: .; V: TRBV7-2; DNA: TGTGCCAGCAGCTTAGGAATGGGGGTTGGACAGCCCCAGCATTTT; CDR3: CASSLGMGVGQPQHF
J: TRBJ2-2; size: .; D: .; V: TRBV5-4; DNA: TGTGCCAGCAGCGATGGGAGGCCATACACCGGGGAGCTGTTTTTT; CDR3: CASSDGRPYTGELFF
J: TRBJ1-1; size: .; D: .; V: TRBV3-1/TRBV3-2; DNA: TGTGCCAGCAGCCTACTGTGGTCTAACACTGAAGCTTTCTTT; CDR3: CASSLLWSNTEAFF
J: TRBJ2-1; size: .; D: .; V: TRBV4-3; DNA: TGCGCCAGCAGCCAATACTGGGGTAGCTCCTACAATGAGCAGTTCTTC; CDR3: CASSQYWGSSYNEQFF
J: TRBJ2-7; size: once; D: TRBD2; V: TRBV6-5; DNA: TGTGCCAGCAGTACGACTAGCGGGAGCTACGAGCAGTACTTC; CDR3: CASSTTSGSYEQYF
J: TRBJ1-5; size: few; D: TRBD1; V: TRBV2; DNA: TGTGCCAGCAGTGTATCAGTTACAGGGGGCAAGGGAGACCAGCCCCAGCATTTT; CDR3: CASSVSVTGGKGDQPQHF
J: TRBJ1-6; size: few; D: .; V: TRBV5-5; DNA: TGTGCCAGCAGCCGAGAGGAGTCACCCCTCCACTTT; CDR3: CASSREESPLHF
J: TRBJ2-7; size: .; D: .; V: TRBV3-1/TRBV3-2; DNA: TGTGCCAGCAGCCAAGAAACCAGGGCCGAGCAGTACTTC; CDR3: CASSQETRAEQYF
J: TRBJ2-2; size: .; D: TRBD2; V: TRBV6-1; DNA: TGTGCCAGCAGTGAAGCGTGGGCGGGGGCGAACACCGGGGAGCTGTTTTTT; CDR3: CASSEAWAGANTGELFF
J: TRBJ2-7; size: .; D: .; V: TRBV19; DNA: TGTGCCAGTAGTCCTAAATGGGGTCGCGAGCAGTACTTC; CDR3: CASSPKWGREQYF
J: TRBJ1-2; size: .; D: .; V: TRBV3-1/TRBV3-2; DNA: TGTGCCAGCAGCCAACGAGGTGGCAAGGGCCAGGGCTATGGCTACACCTTC; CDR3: CASSQRGGKGQGYGYTF
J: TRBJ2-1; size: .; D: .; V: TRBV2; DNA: TGTGCCAGCAGTCCCATCGTACACAATGAGCAGTTCTTC; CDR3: CASSPIVHNEQFF
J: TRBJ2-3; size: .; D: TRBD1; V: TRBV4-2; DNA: TGTGCCAGCAGGTTTGAGGGACAGGGGGCTGCTGATACGCAGTATTTT; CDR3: CASRFEGQGAADTQYF
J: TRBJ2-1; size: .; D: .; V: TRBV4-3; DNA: TGCGCCAGCAGCCAACAAGACAGTTACAATGAGCAGTTCTTC; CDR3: CASSQQDSYNEQFF
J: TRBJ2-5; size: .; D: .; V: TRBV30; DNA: TGTGCCTCAAGACAGGATCAAGAGACCCAGTACTTC; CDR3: CASRQDQETQYF
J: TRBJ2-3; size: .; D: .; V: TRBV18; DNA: TGTGCCAGCTCACCACCGGGCATAACAGATACGCAGTATTTT; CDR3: CASSPPGITDTQYF